The rows below give T cell receptor beta chains drawn from one sample of a study of Ad26.COV2.S vaccination and SARS-CoV-2 variants. Measured with immunoSEQ multiplex PCR; TCRdb has only the in-frame clones, and not every one. The sample records hundreds of thousands of clones, around 92% being singletons. Sequenced here: peripheral blood, sampled in a trial of Ad26.COV2.S vaccine versus placebo. These receptors came from a person between 18 and 65 years old who received the Ad26.COV2.S COVID-19 vaccine or a placebo. The CDR3 runs from the conserved cysteine through the conserved F or W. A D gene is named only where the DNA matches it firmly. Clone size appears in some rows only: once, few, many, or a class for an expanded clone.

clone_size,d_call,v_call,j_call,cdr3_aa,cdr3_nt
once,.,TRBV29-1,TRBJ1-3,CSVEVEGSGNTIYF,TGCAGCGTTGAAGTCGAGGGATCTGGAAACACCATATATTTT
.,.,TRBV28,TRBJ1-3,CASREAGLSGNTIYF,TGTGCCAGCCGTGAGGCAGGACTCTCTGGAAACACCATATATTTT
.,.,TRBV9,TRBJ2-1,CASSVGGAEQFF,TGTGCCAGCAGCGTAGGGGGAGCAGAGCAGTTCTTC
.,.,TRBV11-2,TRBJ1-5,CASSLDPSPHQPQHF,TGTGCCAGCAGCTTAGATCCCAGCCCTCATCAGCCCCAGCATTTT
.,.,TRBV14,TRBJ2-7,CASSQDLAGSYEQYF,TGTGCCAGCAGCCAAGATCTGGCAGGGAGCTACGAGCAGTACTTC
.,TRBD1,TRBV18,TRBJ2-7,CASSPSGQGRNEQYF,TGTGCCAGCTCACCATCCGGACAGGGGAGGAACGAGCAGTACTTC
.,.,TRBV9,TRBJ2-3,CASSVEGAGYTDTQYF,TGTGCCAGCAGCGTAGAAGGGGCAGGATACACAGATACGCAGTATTTT
.,.,TRBV4-3,TRBJ2-5,CASSQERGGETQYF,TGCGCCAGCAGCCAAGAAAGAGGTGGAGAGACCCAGTACTTC
.,.,TRBV12-3/TRBV12-4,TRBJ1-1,CASSLRSTEAFF,TGTGCCAGCAGCCTAAGGAGCACTGAAGCTTTCTTT
.,.,TRBV28,TRBJ2-3,CASNEGHVGGTQYF,TGTGCCAGCAATGAGGGACACGTTGGTGGTACGCAGTATTTT
once,.,TRBV6-5,TRBJ1-2,CASGRDGTPYGYTF,TGTGCCAGCGGAAGAGACGGGACACCCTATGGCTACACCTTC
.,.,TRBV7-9,TRBJ2-3,CASTMSRAGGTDTQYF,TGTGCCAGCACCATGTCGCGAGCAGGGGGCACAGATACGCAGTATTTT
once,TRBD2,TRBV19,TRBJ2-1,CASRYSGTRTNEQFF,TGTGCCAGTAGGTATTCCGGGACTAGGACTAATGAGCAGTTCTTC
.,TRBD1,TRBV19,TRBJ2-3,CASSKIQGDTQYF,TGTGCCAGTAGTAAGATACAGGGGGATACGCAGTATTTT
.,TRBD1,TRBV19,TRBJ2-5,CASSAGARTGGGQETQYF,TGTGCCAGTAGTGCCGGAGCCAGGACAGGGGGCGGGCAAGAGACCCAGTACTTC
.,.,TRBV5-1,TRBJ1-2,CASSSTVDYGYTF,TGCGCCAGCAGCTCGACAGTGGACTATGGCTACACCTTC
.,.,TRBV9,TRBJ2-6,CASSLVASGANVLTF,TGTGCCAGCAGCCTGGTGGCATCTGGGGCCAACGTCCTGACTTTC
.,.,TRBV12-3/TRBV12-4,TRBJ1-5,CASRQGFQPQHF,TGTGCCAGCAGACAGGGTTTTCAGCCCCAGCATTTT
.,.,TRBV24-1,TRBJ2-7,CAAGRGYEQYF,TGTGCCGCAGGCAGGGGCTACGAGCAGTACTTC
.,.,TRBV5-1,TRBJ1-6,CASSLDGQTYNSPLHF,TGCGCCAGCAGCTTGGATGGACAGACTTATAATTCACCCCTCCACTTT
.,TRBD1,TRBV5-1,TRBJ1-1,CASSRGTGATEAFF,TGCGCCAGCAGCAGGGGGACAGGGGCTACTGAAGCTTTCTTT
.,TRBD1,TRBV2,TRBJ1-4,CASRGGQGAYEKLFF,TGTGCCAGCAGGGGGGGACAGGGGGCGTATGAAAAACTGTTTTTT
.,TRBD1,TRBV6-5,TRBJ2-7,CASRFSDRGGYEQYF,TGTGCCAGCAGGTTTTCGGACAGGGGAGGCTACGAGCAGTACTTC
.,.,TRBV5-6,TRBJ1-5,CASSWRDPGGNQPQHF,TGTGCCAGCAGCTGGAGGGACCCGGGGGGCAATCAGCCCCAGCATTTT
.,.,TRBV6-1,TRBJ2-5,CASSEFPAKQETQYF,TGTGCCAGCAGTGAATTTCCAGCCAAACAAGAGACCCAGTACTTC
once,.,TRBV19,TRBJ1-1,CASSLGRGTEAFF,TGTGCCAGTAGTCTGGGGAGGGGGACTGAAGCTTTCTTT
.,.,TRBV2,TRBJ2-7,CASSEPGAASEQYF,TGTGCCAGCAGTGAACCTGGAGCGGCATCCGAGCAGTACTTC
.,TRBD1,TRBV10-3,TRBJ1-2,CAISVQGGYGYTF,TGTGCCATCAGTGTACAGGGGGGCTATGGCTACACCTTC
.,TRBD1,TRBV15,TRBJ1-3,CATLKTTGPGNTIYF,TGTGCCACATTAAAGACGACAGGGCCCGGAAACACCATATATTTT
.,TRBD1,TRBV7-9,TRBJ2-1,CASSLARVRQGWDEQFF,TGTGCCAGCAGCTTAGCGCGTGTGAGACAGGGGTGGGATGAGCAGTTCTTC
.,.,TRBV4-3,TRBJ1-5,CASSQSLSQPQHF,TGCGCCAGCAGCCAATCCCTGAGTCAGCCCCAGCATTTT
.,.,TRBV5-1,TRBJ2-2,CASSHDKNTGELFF,TGCGCCAGCAGCCACGACAAGAACACCGGGGAGCTGTTTTTT
.,TRBD2,TRBV7-9,TRBJ2-3,CASSGLAGGPDTQYF,TGTGCCAGCAGCGGACTAGCGGGGGGCCCAGATACGCAGTATTTT